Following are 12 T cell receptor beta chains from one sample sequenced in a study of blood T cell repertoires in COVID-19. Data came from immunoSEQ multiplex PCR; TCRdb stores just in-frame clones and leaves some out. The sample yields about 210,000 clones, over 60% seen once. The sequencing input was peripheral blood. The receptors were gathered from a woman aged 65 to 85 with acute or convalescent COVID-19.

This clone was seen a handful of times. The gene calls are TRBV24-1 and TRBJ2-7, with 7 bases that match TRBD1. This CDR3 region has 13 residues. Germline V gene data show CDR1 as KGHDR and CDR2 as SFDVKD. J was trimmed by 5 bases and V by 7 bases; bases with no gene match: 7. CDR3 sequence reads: CATRKGQSDEQYF. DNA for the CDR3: TGTGCCACCAGGAAGGGACAGTCGGACGAGCAGTACTTC.

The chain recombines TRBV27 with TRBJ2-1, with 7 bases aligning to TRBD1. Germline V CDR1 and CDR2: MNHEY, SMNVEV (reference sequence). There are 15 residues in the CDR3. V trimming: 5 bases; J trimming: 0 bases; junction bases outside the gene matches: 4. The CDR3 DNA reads TGTGCCAGCAGTCTAAACAGGGGCTCCTACAATGAGCAGTTCTTC. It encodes CASSLNRGSYNEQFF.

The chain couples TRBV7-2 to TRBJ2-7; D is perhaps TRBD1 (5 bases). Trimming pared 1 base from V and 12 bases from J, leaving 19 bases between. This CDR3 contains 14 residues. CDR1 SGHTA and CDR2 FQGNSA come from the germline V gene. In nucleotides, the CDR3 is TGTGCCAGCAGCTTAGAAGGTGGGGCAGGCGTGAGGTACTTC. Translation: CASSLEGGAGVRYF.

Written as DNA, the CDR3 is TGTGCCAGCAGTCGAGCGGGGGGGCCGTACAATGAGCAGTTCTTC. Translated, it gives CASSRAGGPYNEQFF. The chain links TRBV2 to TRBJ2-1; 10 positions match TRBD2. Germline trimming cut 5 bases from V and 4 bases from J; bases unmatched to any gene: 5. CDR3 size: 15 residues. CDR1 and CDR2 (germline): SNHLY, FYNNEI.

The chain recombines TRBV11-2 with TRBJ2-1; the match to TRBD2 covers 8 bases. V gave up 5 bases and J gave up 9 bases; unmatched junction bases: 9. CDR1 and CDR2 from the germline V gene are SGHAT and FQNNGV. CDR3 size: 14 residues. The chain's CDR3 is CASSPRGGAVEQFF. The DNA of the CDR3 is TGTGCCAGCAGCCCCCGGGGGGGCGCAGTTGAGCAGTTCTTC. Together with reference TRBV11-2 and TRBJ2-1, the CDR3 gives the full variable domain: EAGVAQSPRYKIIEKRQSVAFWCNPISGHATLYWYQQILGQGPKLLIQFQNNGVVDDSQLPKDRFSAERLKGVDSTLKIQPAKLEDSAVYLCASSPRGGAVEQFFGPGTRLTVL.

The CDR3 nucleotides read TGCAGCGTAACAGGCTTAAAGGGAGAAAAACTGTTTTTT. This sequence encodes CSVTGLKGEKLFF. The rearrangement uses TRBV29-1 and TRBJ1-4; D may be TRBD1 (5 bases). CDR3 size: 13 residues. V lost 6 bases to trimming and J lost 8 bases, with 16 bases between them. Germline CDR1 SQVTM, CDR2 ANQGSEA.

CDR3 sequence reads: CASSLGGQRDYGYTF. The CDR3 coding sequence is TGTGCCAGCAGCTTGGGGGGGCAAAGGGACTATGGCTACACCTTC. V and J are TRBV5-4 and TRBJ1-2; TRBD1 is a possible D gene (6 bases). Germline CDR1 SGHNT, CDR2 YYREEE (reference sequence). Trimming removed 0 bases from V and 3 bases from J, with 12 bases in between. The CDR3 runs 15 residues.

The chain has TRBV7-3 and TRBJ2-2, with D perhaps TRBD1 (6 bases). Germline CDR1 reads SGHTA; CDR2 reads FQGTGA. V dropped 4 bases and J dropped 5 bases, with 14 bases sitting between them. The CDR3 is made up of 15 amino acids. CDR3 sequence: CASSSGAMGTGELFF. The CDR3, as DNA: TGTGCCAGCAGCTCAGGGGCAATGGGAACCGGGGAGCTGTTTTTT. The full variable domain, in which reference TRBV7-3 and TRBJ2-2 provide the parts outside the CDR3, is GAGVSQTPSNKVTEKGKYVELRCDPISGHTALYWYRQSLGQGPEFLIYFQGTGAADDSGLPNDRFFAVRPEGSVSTLKIQRTERGDSAVYLCASSSGAMGTGELFFGEGSRLTVL.

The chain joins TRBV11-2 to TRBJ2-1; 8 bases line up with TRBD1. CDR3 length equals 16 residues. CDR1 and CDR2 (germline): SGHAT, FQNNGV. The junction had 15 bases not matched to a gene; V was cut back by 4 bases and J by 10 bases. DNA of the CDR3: TGTGCCAGCAGCTCATTCAAAGGACAGGGACACGGGGAGCAGTTCTTC. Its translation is CASSSFKGQGHGEQFF.

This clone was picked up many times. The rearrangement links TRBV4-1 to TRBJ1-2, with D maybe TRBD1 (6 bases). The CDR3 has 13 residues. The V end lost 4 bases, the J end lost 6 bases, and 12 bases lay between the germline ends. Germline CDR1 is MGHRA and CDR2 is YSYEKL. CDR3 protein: CASSPTGRDGYTF. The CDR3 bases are TGCGCCAGCAGCCCCACAGGGAGGGATGGCTACACCTTC.

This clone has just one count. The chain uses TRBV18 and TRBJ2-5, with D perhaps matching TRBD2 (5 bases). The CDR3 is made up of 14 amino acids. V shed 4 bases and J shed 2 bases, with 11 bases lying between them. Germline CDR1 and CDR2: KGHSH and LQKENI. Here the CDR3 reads CASSQNGLQETQYF. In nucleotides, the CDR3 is TGTGCCAGCTCACAGAACGGACTTCAAGAGACCCAGTACTTC.

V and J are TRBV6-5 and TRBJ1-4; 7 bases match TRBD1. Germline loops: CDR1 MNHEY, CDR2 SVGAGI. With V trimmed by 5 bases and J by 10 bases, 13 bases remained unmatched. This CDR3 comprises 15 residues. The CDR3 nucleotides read TGTGCCAGCAGTCCCCGCGCTTACAGGGGTCGAAAACTGTTTTTT. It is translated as CASSPRAYRGRKLFF.